Only a few counts were recorded for the clone carrying this TCR beta chain. This table comes from immunoSEQ multiplex PCR, and its TCRdb copy is limited to in-frame clones, with some not included. This sample yields 60,000 to 65,000 clones, of which 70% to 85% are seen a single time; over 15% belongs to the top ten. V shed 10 bases, J shed 8 bases, and the junction held 14 bases outside the gene matches. CDR1 is MNHEY, CDR2 SVGAGI, per germline. The CDR3 runs 13 residues. The sample comes from a study of blood T cell repertoires in COVID-19. For the study at large: Samples came from the United States, Italy and Spain, spanning acute and convalescent COVID-19. T cells, B-cell-depleted T cells, or PBMCs supplied cDNA or gDNA.

The clonotype originates from a man aged 55 to 70 with acute or convalescent COVID-19. The rearrangement uses TRBV6-5 and TRBJ2-7, with TRBD2 matching 7 bases. The sample was peripheral blood. CDR3 nucleotides: TGTGCCACGTTGCGGCGGGAGTCGGGTAAGCAGTACTTC. This translates into CATLRRESGKQYF.